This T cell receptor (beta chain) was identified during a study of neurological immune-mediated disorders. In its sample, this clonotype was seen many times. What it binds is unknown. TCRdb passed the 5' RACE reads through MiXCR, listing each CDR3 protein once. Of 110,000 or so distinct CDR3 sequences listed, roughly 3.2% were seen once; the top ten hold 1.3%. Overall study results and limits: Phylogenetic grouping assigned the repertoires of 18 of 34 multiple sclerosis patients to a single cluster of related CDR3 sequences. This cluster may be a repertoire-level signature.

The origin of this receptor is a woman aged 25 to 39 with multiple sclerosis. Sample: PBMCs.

CDR3 nucleotide sequence: TGTGCCAGCAGCCGCAGACGCGGACTAGCGGGGAGCTCCTACGAGCAGTACTTC. Translated: CASSRRRGLAGSSYEQYF. V and J are TRBV11-2 and TRBJ2-7; TRBD2 matches 12 bases. Germline V gene sequence: CDR1 SGHAT, CDR2 FQNNGV. V trimming: 5 bases; J trimming: 0 bases; junction bases outside the gene matches: 11. This CDR3 spans 18 amino acids.